This T cell receptor (beta chain) was documented in a study of blood T cell repertoires in COVID-19. The sample holds one count of this clone. Germline values: CDR1 MNHEY, CDR2 SMNVEV (reference sequence). After removal of 5 bases from V and 3 bases from J, the junction contained 6 bases not matched to a gene. This CDR3 has 14 residues. Generated by immunoSEQ multiplex PCR, the TCRdb table keeps only in-frame clones and is missing some. This table holds 150,000 to 200,000 clones, more than 70% found once. The material sequenced was PBMCs or T cells enriched from blood (not recorded which). This chain uses TRBV27 with TRBJ1-2; 7 positions agree with TRBD1. The receptor was derived from a man aged 40-55 years who had recovered from COVID-19. CDR3 loop: CASSARDSHYGYTF. Here the CDR3 DNA reads TGTGCCAGCAGTGCGCGGGACAGCCACTATGGCTACACCTTC.